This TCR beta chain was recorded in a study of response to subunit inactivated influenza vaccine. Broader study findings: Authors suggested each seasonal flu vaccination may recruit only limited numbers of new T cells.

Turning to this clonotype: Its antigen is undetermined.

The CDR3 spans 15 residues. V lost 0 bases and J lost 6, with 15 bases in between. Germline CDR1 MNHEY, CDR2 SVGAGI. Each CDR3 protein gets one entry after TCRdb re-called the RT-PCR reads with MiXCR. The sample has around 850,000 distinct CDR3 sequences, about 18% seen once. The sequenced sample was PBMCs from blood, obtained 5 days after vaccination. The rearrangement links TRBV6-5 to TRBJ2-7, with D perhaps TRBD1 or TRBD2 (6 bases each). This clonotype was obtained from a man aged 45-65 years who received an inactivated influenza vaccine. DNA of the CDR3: TGTGCCAGCAGTTACTCGACCCGGGGGCCTGGCGAGCAGTACTTC. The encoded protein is CASSYSTRGPGEQYF.